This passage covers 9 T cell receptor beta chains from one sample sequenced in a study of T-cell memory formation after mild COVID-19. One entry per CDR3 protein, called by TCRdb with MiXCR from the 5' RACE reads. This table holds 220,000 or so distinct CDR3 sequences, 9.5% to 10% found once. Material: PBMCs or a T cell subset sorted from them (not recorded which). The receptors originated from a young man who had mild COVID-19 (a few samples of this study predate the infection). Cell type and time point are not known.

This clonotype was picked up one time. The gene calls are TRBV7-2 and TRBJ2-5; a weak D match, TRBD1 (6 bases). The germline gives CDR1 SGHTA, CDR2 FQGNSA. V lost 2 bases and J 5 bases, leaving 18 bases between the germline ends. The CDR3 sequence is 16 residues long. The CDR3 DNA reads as TGTGCCAGCAGCTTATTAGGGGCAGGGGTGAGCGAGACCCAGTACTTC. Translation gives CASSLLGAGVSETQYF.

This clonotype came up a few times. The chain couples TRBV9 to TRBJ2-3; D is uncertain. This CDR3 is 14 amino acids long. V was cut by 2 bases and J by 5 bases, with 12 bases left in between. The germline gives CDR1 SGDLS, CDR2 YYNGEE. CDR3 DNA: TGTGCCAGCAGCGTTAGCCCCCTCGTAGATACGCAGTATTTT. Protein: CASSVSPLVDTQYF.

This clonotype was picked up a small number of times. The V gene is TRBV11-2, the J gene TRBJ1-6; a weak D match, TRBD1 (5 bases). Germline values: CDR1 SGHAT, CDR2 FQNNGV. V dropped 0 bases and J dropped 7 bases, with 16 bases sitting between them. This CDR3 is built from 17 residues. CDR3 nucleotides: TGTGCCAGCAGCTTAGAGGGGTACGGGGGTTGGAATTCACCCCTCCACTTT. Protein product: CASSLEGYGGWNSPLHF.

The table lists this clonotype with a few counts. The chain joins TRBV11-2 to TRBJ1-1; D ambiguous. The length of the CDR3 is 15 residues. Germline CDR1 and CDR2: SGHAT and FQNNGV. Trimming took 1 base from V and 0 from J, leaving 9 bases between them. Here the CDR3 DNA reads TGTGCCAGCAGCTTAGCGGGCAGCCTGAACACTGAAGCTTTCTTT. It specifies CASSLAGSLNTEAFF. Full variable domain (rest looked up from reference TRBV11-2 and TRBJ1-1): EAGVAQSPRYKIIEKRQSVAFWCNPISGHATLYWYQQILGQGPKLLIQFQNNGVVDDSQLPKDRFSAERLKGVDSTLKIQPAKLEDSAVYLCASSLAGSLNTEAFFGQGTRLTVV.

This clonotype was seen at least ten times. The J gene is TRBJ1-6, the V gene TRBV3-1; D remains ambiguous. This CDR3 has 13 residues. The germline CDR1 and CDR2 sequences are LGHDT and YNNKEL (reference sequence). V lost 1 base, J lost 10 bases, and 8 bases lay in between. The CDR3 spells CASSQVGYSPLHF. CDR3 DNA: TGTGCCAGCAGCCAAGTGGGGTACTCACCCCTCCACTTT.

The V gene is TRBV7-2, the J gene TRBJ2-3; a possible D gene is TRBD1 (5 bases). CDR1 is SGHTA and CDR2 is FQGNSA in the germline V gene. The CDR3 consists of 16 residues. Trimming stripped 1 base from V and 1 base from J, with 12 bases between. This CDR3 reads CASSLDVGPGTDTQYF. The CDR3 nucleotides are TGTGCCAGCAGCTTAGATGTGGGGCCCGGCACAGATACGCAGTATTTT.

The DNA of the CDR3 is TGCGCCAGCAGCGCCGGGGGGCTCGGTGAGACCCAGTACTTC. This codes for CASSAGGLGETQYF. The chain links TRBV5-1 to TRBJ2-5, with D maybe TRBD2 (7 bases). V was shortened by 4 bases and J by 5 bases, with 15 bases between the two germline ends. This CDR3 comprises 14 residues. The germline CDR1 and CDR2 sequences are SGHRS and YFSETQ. Full variable domain (outside the CDR3, taken from reference TRBV5-1 and TRBJ2-5): KAGVTQTPRYLIKTRGQQVTLSCSPISGHRSVSWYQQTPGQGLQFLFEYFSETQRNKGNFPGRFSGRQFSNSRSEMNVSTLELGDSALYLCASSAGGLGETQYFGPGTRLLVL.

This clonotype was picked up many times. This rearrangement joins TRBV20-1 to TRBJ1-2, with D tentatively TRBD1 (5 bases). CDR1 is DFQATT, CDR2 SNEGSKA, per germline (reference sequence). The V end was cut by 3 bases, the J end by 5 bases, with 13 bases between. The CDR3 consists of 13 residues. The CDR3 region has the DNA TGCAGTGCTAGTTATGGGGGGGAATATGGCTACACCTTC. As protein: CSASYGGEYGYTF.

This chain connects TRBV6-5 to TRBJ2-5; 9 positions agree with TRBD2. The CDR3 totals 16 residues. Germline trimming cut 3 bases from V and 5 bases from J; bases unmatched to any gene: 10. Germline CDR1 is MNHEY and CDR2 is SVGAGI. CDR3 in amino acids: CASSYNARGGRETQYF. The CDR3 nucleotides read TGTGCCAGCAGTTATAACGCGCGGGGGGGCCGGGAGACCCAGTACTTC.